This is a list of T cell receptor beta chains from one sample in a study of blood T cell repertoires in COVID-19. The protocol was immunoSEQ multiplex PCR, while the TCRdb copy is restricted to in-frame clones and leaves out a portion. The sample records some 200,000 clones, roughly 89% being singletons. The sample comprised peripheral blood. The receptors were sampled from a man between 18 and 29 years old with active or convalescent COVID-19. The CDR3 runs from the conserved cysteine through the conserved F or W. D genes are given only for firm matches. Rows may omit the clone size; those that give it use once, few, many or a size class.

j_call | clone_size | v_call | d_call | cdr3_aa | cdr3_nt
TRBJ2-7 | once | TRBV11-3 | - | CASSLGGGLSYEQYF | TGTGCCAGCAGCTTGGGCGGGGGCCTCTCCTACGAGCAGTACTTC
TRBJ2-7 | - | TRBV30 | - | CAWSRDYEQYF | TGTGCCTGGAGTCGGGACTACGAGCAGTACTTC
TRBJ2-5 | - | TRBV6-2/TRBV6-3 | TRBD1 | CASSYSINVDRVRETQYF | TGTGCCAGCAGTTACTCGATAAACGTGGACAGGGTTAGAGAGACCCAGTACTTC
TRBJ2-2 | - | TRBV3-1/TRBV3-2 | - | CASSYRETLGSNTGELFF | TGTGCCAGCAGCTACAGGGAGACCCTAGGTTCGAACACCGGGGAGCTGTTTTTT
TRBJ1-1 | - | TRBV7-9 | - | CASSFPRGGYTEAFF | TGTGCCAGCAGCTTTCCCCGGGGGGGCTACACTGAAGCTTTCTTT
TRBJ1-2 | - | TRBV18 | - | CASSPEVVYGYTF | TGTGCCAGCTCACCAGAGGTCGTCTATGGCTACACCTTC
TRBJ1-1 | - | TRBV19 | - | CASSHRTMNTEAFF | TGTGCCAGTAGCCACAGGACCATGAACACTGAAGCTTTCTTT
TRBJ2-1 | - | TRBV23-1 | - | CASRRRFSYNEQFF | TGCGCCAGCAGGAGGAGGTTCAGCTACAATGAGCAGTTCTTC
TRBJ2-7 | - | TRBV7-2 | - | CASSSRVRLSEQYF | TGTGCCAGCAGCTCCAGGGTTCGGCTAAGCGAGCAGTACTTC
TRBJ2-4 | - | TRBV6-5 | - | CASSSPSLGKNIQYF | TGTGCCAGCAGTTCCCCTAGTCTCGGGAAAAACATTCAGTACTTC
TRBJ2-1 | - | TRBV7-9 | - | CASSETTGVDEQFF | TGTGCCAGCAGCGAAACCACGGGGGTTGATGAGCAGTTCTTC
TRBJ1-3 | once | TRBV24-1 | - | CATSDSRGAGNTIYF | TGTGCCACCAGTGATTCCCGGGGGGCTGGAAACACCATATATTTT
TRBJ2-1 | - | TRBV5-4 | - | CASSNQGTNGNEQFF | TGTGCCAGCAGTAATCAGGGGACTAATGGGAATGAGCAGTTCTTC
TRBJ2-7 | - | TRBV9 | - | CASSVVGQSYEQYF | TGTGCCAGCAGCGTAGTAGGACAGAGCTACGAGCAGTACTTC
TRBJ1-2 | - | TRBV11-3 | - | CASSLDHQTNYGYTF | TGTGCCAGCAGCTTAGATCACCAGACTAACTATGGCTACACCTTC